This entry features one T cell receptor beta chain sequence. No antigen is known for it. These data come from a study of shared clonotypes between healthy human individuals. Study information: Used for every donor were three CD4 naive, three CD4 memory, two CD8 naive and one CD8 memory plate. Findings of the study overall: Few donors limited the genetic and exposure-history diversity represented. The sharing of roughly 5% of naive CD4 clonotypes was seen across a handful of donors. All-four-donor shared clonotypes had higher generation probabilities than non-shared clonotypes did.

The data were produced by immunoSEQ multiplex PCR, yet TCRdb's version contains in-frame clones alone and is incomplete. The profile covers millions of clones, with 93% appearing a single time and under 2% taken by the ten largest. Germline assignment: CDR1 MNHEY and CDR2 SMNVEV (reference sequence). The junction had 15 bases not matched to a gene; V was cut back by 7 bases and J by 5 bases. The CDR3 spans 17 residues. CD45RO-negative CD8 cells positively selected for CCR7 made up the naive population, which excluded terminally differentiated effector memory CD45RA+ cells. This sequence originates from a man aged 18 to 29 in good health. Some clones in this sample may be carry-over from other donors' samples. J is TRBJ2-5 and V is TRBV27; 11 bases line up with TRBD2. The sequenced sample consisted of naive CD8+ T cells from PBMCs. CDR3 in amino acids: CASKGYSGRGGAETQYF. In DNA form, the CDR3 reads TGTGCCAGCAAGGGTTATAGCGGGAGGGGTGGAGCCGAGACCCAGTACTTC.